The 12 T cell receptor beta chains listed next were all sequenced from one sample in a study of blood T cells in healthy people across ages. Alongside a J-beta primer mix, a sample-barcoded 5' primer served in a second PCR lasting about 7 to 11 cycles. TCRdb re-called the 5' RACE reads with MiXCR, one entry per CDR3 protein. The sample has hundreds of thousands of distinct CDR3 sequences; about 30% are singletons. The sample was blood. The source is a woman of 80 years or more in good health.

The genes are TRBV5-6 and TRBJ1-2; maybe TRBD1 (6 bases). Per the germline V gene, CDR1 is SGHDT and CDR2 is YYEEEE. V lost 10 bases and J lost 4, with 20 bases in between. The CDR3 extends over 14 amino acids. CDR3 in DNA: TGTGCCGCTTCAATAGGGGGGAGTCCCTATGGCTACACCTTC. Protein: CAASIGGSPYGYTF.

For this clonotype: The final CDR3 position lacks the conserved phenylalanine or tryptophan, pointing to a likely read error. The chain joins TRBV3-1 to TRBJ2-1; 9 bases agree with TRBD2. The CDR3 loop spans 16 amino acids. With 3 bases clipped from V and 6 bases from J, the junction kept 9 bases outside the gene matches. Germline V lookup: CDR1 LGHDT, CDR2 YNNKEL (reference sequence). The CDR3 spells CASSQRTSAITNEQFL. The CDR3 region has the DNA TGTGCCAGCAGCCAGCGGACTAGCGCCATCACCAATGAGCAGTTCTTA.

Points on this clonotype: With a much larger clone just one base away, this may be a read error. The CDR3 does not end in the conserved phenylalanine or tryptophan, so this is likely a read error. The chain recombines TRBV9 with TRBJ2-3; D is uncertain. CDR3 length equals 13 residues. Germline V gene sequence: CDR1 SGDLS, CDR2 YYNGEE. V lost 5 bases and J lost 7, with 14 bases in between. The CDR3 DNA reads as TGTGCCAGCAGGCCTATGGGTATATATACGCAGTATTCT. Its protein product is CASRPMGIYTQYS.

This clonotype occurred many times. The rearrangement uses TRBV5-5 and TRBJ2-7; the match to TRBD2 covers 15 bases. Germline V gene sequence: CDR1 SGHKS, CDR2 YYEKEE (reference sequence). This CDR3 contains 15 residues. The V gene end was trimmed by 3 bases and the J gene end by 7 bases; junction bases not matched to a gene: 5. The CDR3 sequence: CASSWTSGGAWEQYF. CDR3 DNA: TGTGCCAGCAGCTGGACTAGCGGGGGGGCTTGGGAGCAGTACTTC.

Comments on this clonotype: A junction boundary mismatches the germline segment, possibly from a read error. J is TRBJ1-2 and V is TRBV27, with 11 bases aligning to TRBD1. Germline V gene data show CDR1 as MNHEY and CDR2 as SMNVEV (reference sequence). CDR3 length: 15 residues. CDR3 sequence reads: CAGRTSGTGGSGYTF. The CDR3 nucleotides are TGTGCCGGCAGAACCTCCGGGACAGGGGGTTCTGGCTACACCTTC.

This chain connects TRBV2 to TRBJ2-7, with 8 bases matching TRBD1. The junction had 10 bases not matched to a gene; V was cut back by 6 bases and J by 6 bases. The CDR3 is 14 residues long. Germline V gene sequence: CDR1 SNHLY, CDR2 FYNNEI. The CDR3 nucleotides are TGTGCCAGCAGGATGGACAGGGCTGGGGGCGAGCAGTACTTC. Its translation: CASRMDRAGGEQYF.

The rearrangement links TRBV20-1 to TRBJ2-7, with D maybe TRBD2 (6 bases). The DNA end is a closer match to TRBJ2-5, so the J assignment may be wrong. The germline V gene encodes CDR1 DFQATT and CDR2 SNEGSKA (reference sequence). The CDR3 runs to 14 residues. The CDR3 is CSARDPSGGETQYF. The DNA for the CDR3 is TGCAGTGCTAGAGATCCGTCCGGGGGTGAGACCCAGTACTTC.

This clonotype was detected ten times or more. V is TRBV12-3 or TRBV12-4 and J is TRBJ2-3; TRBD2 might be the D (7 bases). The V and J ends lost 5 bases and 2 bases respectively, with 17 bases between them. The CDR3 covers 16 residues. As DNA, the CDR3 is TGTGCCAGCAGTCCGGACAGCGGGGTAACCACAGATACGCAGTATTTT. It translates to CASSPDSGVTTDTQYF.

Note on this clonotype: This clone may be a read error of a much larger clone one base away. This sequence joins TRBV12-3 or TRBV12-4 and TRBJ2-5, with 10 bases matching TRBD1. The CDR3 runs to 16 residues. The CDR3 reads CANSQLDRGGQETQYF. For the CDR3, the DNA is TGTGCCAACAGTCAGCTGGACAGGGGGGGCCAAGAGACCCAGTACTTC.

This clonotype was seen ten or more times. This chain links TRBV9 with TRBJ2-7; the D is unclear. Germline loops: CDR1 SGDLS, CDR2 YYNGEE. The CDR3 runs 12 residues. The germline V and J ends were trimmed by 2 bases and 5 bases, with 8 bases remaining between them. Written as DNA, the CDR3 is TGTGCCAGCAGCGTCCTAGTCCACGAGCAGTACTTC. This gives the protein CASSVLVHEQYF.

The chain recombines TRBV5-1 with TRBJ2-2, with D tentatively TRBD1 (6 bases). V lost 4 bases, J lost 4 bases, and 20 bases lay in between. The CDR3 runs 17 residues. Per the germline V gene, CDR1 is SGHRS and CDR2 is YFSETQ. Written as DNA, the CDR3 is TGCGCCAGCAGCCAGACGCCCGTACAGGGAGCCACCGGGGAGCTGTTTTTT. Translation gives CASSQTPVQGATGELFF. Full variable domain (rest looked up from reference TRBV5-1 and TRBJ2-2): KAGVTQTPRYLIKTRGQQVTLSCSPISGHRSVSWYQQTPGQGLQFLFEYFSETQRNKGNFPGRFSGRQFSNSRSEMNVSTLELGDSALYLCASSQTPVQGATGELFFGEGSRLTVL.

This clonotype was observed many times. CDR3 nucleotide sequence: TGTGCCAGCAGCGGAAATTCAGGACAGGGAAAGGGCTATGGCTACACCTTC. Protein product: CASSGNSGQGKGYGYTF. The rearrangement links TRBV7-9 to TRBJ1-2; the match to TRBD1 covers 8 bases. After removal of 5 bases from V and 4 bases from J, the junction contained 15 bases not matched to a gene. The CDR3 runs 17 residues. CDR1 is SEHNR and CDR2 is FQNEAQ in the germline V gene (reference sequence).